Included here is one T cell receptor beta chain sequence, with context. Its cognate antigen is unknown. Mismatch with germline at one junction end may stem from a read error. CDR1 is SGHDN, CDR2 FVKESK, per germline. The CDR3 has 13 amino acids. TCRdb ran MiXCR on the reads and lists one entry per CDR3 protein. This sample has 210,000 or so distinct CDR3 sequences, with approximately 6.7% found just once. The sample originates from a study of T cell repertoires in cytomegalovirus infection. Overall study context: It was the public TCR beta signatures that indicated both CMV infection and matching HLA type.

Study results and limitations: In two of eight donors, the top clonotype was HLA-C-restricted CMV-specific. Individuals carrying CMV plus the relevant HLA were identified by cumulative frequency of public TCR beta families.

This clonotype originated in a human donor in good health (CMV status not recorded). Some clones in this sample may be carry-over from other donors' samples. The genes are TRBV14 and TRBJ2-1; 9 bases agree with TRBD1. The sample consisted of PBMCs. The DNA for the CDR3 is TGTGCCAGCAGCCACGGGGGACAGGGCGTAAAAAACTTC. Its protein is CASSHGGQGVKNF.